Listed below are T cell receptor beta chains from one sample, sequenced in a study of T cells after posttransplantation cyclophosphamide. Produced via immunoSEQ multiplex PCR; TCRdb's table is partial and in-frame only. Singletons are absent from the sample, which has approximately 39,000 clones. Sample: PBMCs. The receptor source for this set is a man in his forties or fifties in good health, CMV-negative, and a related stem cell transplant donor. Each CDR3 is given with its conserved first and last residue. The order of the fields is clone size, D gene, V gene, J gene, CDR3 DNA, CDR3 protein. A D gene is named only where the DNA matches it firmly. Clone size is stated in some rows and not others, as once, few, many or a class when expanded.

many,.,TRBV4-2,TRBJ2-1,TGTGCCAGCAGCCAATCCATAGCATCCGGTGAGCAGTTCTTC,CASSQSIASGEQFF
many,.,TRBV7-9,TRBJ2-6,TGTGCCAGCAGCTTAAACAGTTATAAGTCTGGGGCCAACGTCCTGACTTTC,CASSLNSYKSGANVLTF
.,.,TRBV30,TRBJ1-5,TGTGCCTGGAGTCTTTTCGGCAATCAGCCCCAGCATTTT,CAWSLFGNQPQHF
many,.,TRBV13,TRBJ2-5,TGTGCCAGCAGCTTAGGACAGTACCAAGAGACCCAGTACTTC,CASSLGQYQETQYF
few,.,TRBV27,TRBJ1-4,TGTGCCAGCAGTCCCCCCCCCGGAGGGGCTAATGAAAAACTGTTTTTT,CASSPPPGGANEKLFF
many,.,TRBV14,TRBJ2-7,TGTGCCAGCAGCCAACACGTCGGGGACTACGAGCAGTACTTC,CASSQHVGDYEQYF
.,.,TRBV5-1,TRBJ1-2,TGCGCCAGCAGCTTGGACCCGGGGGGGGCTAACTATGGCTACACCTTC,CASSLDPGGANYGYTF
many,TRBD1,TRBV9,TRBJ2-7,TGTGCCAGCAGCGCCGACAGGGGGCATGGCGAGCAGTACTTC,CASSADRGHGEQYF
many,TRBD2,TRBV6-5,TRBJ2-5,TGTGCCAGCAGTTACGGTCTAGCGGGAGCAAGGGAGACCCAGTACTTC,CASSYGLAGARETQYF
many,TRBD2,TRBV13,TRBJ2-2,TGTGCCAGCAGCCCCCAGCGGGGGGCCGCTAGGGGCGGGGAGCTGTTTTTT,CASSPQRGAARGGELFF
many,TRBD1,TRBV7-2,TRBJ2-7,TGTGCCAGCAGTCGACAGGGGTCAGAGGAGCAGTACTTC,CASSRQGSEEQYF
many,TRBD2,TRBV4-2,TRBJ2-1,TGTGCCAGCAGCCAAGTTATGGGGAGCGGGAGGTGGAATGAGCAGTTCTTC,CASSQVMGSGRWNEQFF
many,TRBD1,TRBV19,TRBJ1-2,TGTGCCAGCGCGACAGGGGGAGGTGGCTACACCTTC,CASATGGGGYTF
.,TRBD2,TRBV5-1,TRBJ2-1,TGCGCCAGCAGCGGCGGTAACGGACTAGCGGGACAGGGTGAGCAGTTCTTC,CASSGGNGLAGQGEQFF